The 22 T cell receptor beta chains reported below all come from one sample, sequenced in a study of cytomegalovirus exposure and HLA in healthy donors. Sequencing used immunoSEQ multiplex PCR; TCRdb keeps in-frame clones, though not all of them. The sample lists fewer than 120,000 clones; roughly 90% were seen once. Input material: PBMCs. The receptors were sampled from a woman in her thirties in good health and CMV-seropositive.

The V gene is TRBV9, the J gene TRBJ2-1, with 10 bases aligning to TRBD2. With V trimmed by 0 bases and J by 8 bases, 11 bases remained unmatched. Germline V gene sequence: CDR1 SGDLS, CDR2 YYNGEE. The CDR3 consists of 17 residues. The CDR3 protein is CASSVDSRELAGHEQFF. The DNA for the CDR3 is TGTGCCAGCAGCGTAGACTCGAGAGAACTAGCGGGGCATGAGCAGTTCTTC.

The J gene is TRBJ1-2, the V gene TRBV5-1; TRBD1 might be the D (5 bases). V was shortened by 1 base and J by 8 bases, with 12 bases between the two germline ends. CDR1 SGHRS and CDR2 YFSETQ come from the germline V gene. This CDR3 spans 13 amino acids. The CDR3 DNA is TGCGCCAGCAGCTTGACCAGGGCAAGGGGCTACACCTTC. Protein sequence: CASSLTRARGYTF.

The chain employs TRBV4-1 and TRBJ2-1, with D possibly TRBD2 on 6 matching bases. This CDR3 spans 15 amino acids. Germline values: CDR1 MGHRA, CDR2 YSYEKL. The V and J ends lost 3 bases and 0 bases respectively, with 9 bases between them. The CDR3 region is CASSQRGSSYNEQFF. CDR3 DNA sequence: TGCGCCAGCAGCCAGCGGGGCAGCTCCTACAATGAGCAGTTCTTC.

The rearrangement links TRBV27 to TRBJ1-2; tentative D call: TRBD1 (5 bases). The V end lost 2 bases, the J end lost 2 bases, and 6 bases lay between the germline ends. From germline, CDR1 is MNHEY and CDR2 SMNVEV (reference sequence). This CDR3 is built from 13 residues. This CDR3 reads CASSLDSNYGYTF. The CDR3 coding sequence is TGTGCCAGCAGTTTAGACAGCAACTATGGCTACACCTTC.

This clone was counted a few times. This chain uses TRBV7-6 with TRBJ2-2; D unresolved. V gave up 5 bases and J gave up 3 bases, with 10 bases separating them. Germline V gives CDR1 SGHVS, CDR2 FNYEAQ. The CDR3 covers 14 residues. The CDR3 DNA reads as TGTGCCAGCAGCGACGAGGTCCACACCGGGGAGCTGTTTTTT. Its translation is CASSDEVHTGELFF.

The chain couples TRBV2 to TRBJ2-1, with a possible D match to TRBD2 (8 bases). Germline V CDR1 and CDR2: SNHLY, FYNNEI. This CDR3 has 15 residues. Trimming removed 5 bases at V and 8 bases at J, with 19 bases between. DNA for the CDR3: TGTGCCAGCAGTCGGGACAGCGGGGGAGTTCATGAGCAGTTCTTC. This translates into CASSRDSGGVHEQFF.

V is TRBV7-9 and J is TRBJ2-3; maybe TRBD2 (5 bases). Trimming removed 5 bases at V and 3 bases at J, with 12 bases between. From germline, CDR1 is SEHNR and CDR2 FQNEAQ (reference sequence). The CDR3 contains 14 residues. The CDR3 DNA sequence: TGTGCCAGCAGCCCGTCTTGGGAGACAGATACGCAGTATTTT. It translates to CASSPSWETDTQYF.

This clone was detected only once. The chain links TRBV5-1 to TRBJ2-7; possibly TRBD2 for D (5 bases). The CDR3 consists of 14 residues. CDR1 and CDR2 (germline): SGHRS, YFSETQ. V lost 1 base to trimming and J lost 2 bases, with 10 bases between them. DNA of the CDR3: TGCGCCAGCAGCTTGAGGACGGGAACCTACGAGCAGTACTTC. Translated, it gives CASSLRTGTYEQYF.

J is TRBJ2-1 and V is TRBV5-1; 7 bases fit TRBD2. From germline, CDR1 is SGHRS and CDR2 YFSETQ. J lost 3 bases, V lost 4 bases, and 10 bases had no gene match. CDR3 size: 16 residues. CDR3 residues: CASSPMASGGYNEQFF. The CDR3 nucleotides are TGCGCCAGCAGCCCTATGGCTAGCGGAGGCTACAATGAGCAGTTCTTC.

As to this clone: One end of the junction does not line up with germline, which may come from a read error. The chain combines TRBV11-2 with TRBJ2-1, with a weak D call TRBD1 (5 bases). The CDR3 runs to 12 residues. From germline, CDR1 is SGHAT and CDR2 FQNNGV. The CDR3 region has the DNA TGTGCCAGCAGGTTAGGGGCGAATGAGCAGTTCTTC. Translation: CASRLGANEQFF.

The sample holds one count of this clone. The V call is TRBV6-1, the J call TRBJ2-3; D may be TRBD2 (6 bases). The CDR3 has 17 residues. Trimming shortened V by 2 bases and J by 0 bases, and 15 bases separated the two germline ends. CDR1 and CDR2 from the germline V gene are MNHNS and SASEGT. The CDR3 region is CASSERRGGLSTDTQYF. DNA for the CDR3: TGTGCCAGCAGTGAAAGGAGGGGAGGCCTTAGCACAGATACGCAGTATTTT.

The CDR3 loop reads CASSQAGTGRSYEQYF. In DNA, the CDR3 is TGCGCCAGCAGCCAAGCTGGGACAGGGCGCTCCTACGAGCAGTACTTC. The rearrangement links TRBV4-1 to TRBJ2-7, with 9 positions matching TRBD1. CDR1 and CDR2 from the germline V gene are MGHRA and YSYEKL. CDR3 length equals 16 residues. The V segment lost 1 base and the J segment 0 bases; nucleotides outside the gene matches: 4.

The rearrangement links TRBV6-5 to TRBJ2-7; the match to TRBD1 covers 11 bases. The CDR3 has 14 amino acids. Trimming cost V 6 bases and J 3 bases; bases outside gene matches: 4. The germline CDR1 and CDR2 sequences are MNHEY and SVGAGI. The CDR3 region has the DNA TGTGCCAGCAGCCGGACAGGGGGCGGCTACGAGCAGTACTTC. Its protein is CASSRTGGGYEQYF.

The rearrangement joins TRBV27 to TRBJ2-5, with 13 positions matching TRBD2. The better agreement between TRBJ2-7 and the DNA end casts doubt on the J call. From germline, CDR1 is MNHEY and CDR2 SMNVEV (reference sequence). This CDR3 spans 18 amino acids. The CDR3 DNA reads as TGTGCCAGCAGCCCTCCGGGACTAGCGGGGACCTCCTCCTACGAGCAGTACTTC. Protein: CASSPPGLAGTSSYEQYF.

The chain recombines TRBV5-1 with TRBJ2-1, with D possibly TRBD2 on 6 matching bases. From germline, CDR1 is SGHRS and CDR2 YFSETQ. The CDR3 runs 14 residues. The ends were cut back, 4 bases at V and 4 bases at J, with 12 bases in the middle. The CDR3 loop reads CASSGGTGYNEQFF. CDR3 in DNA: TGCGCCAGCAGCGGGGGGACGGGATACAATGAGCAGTTCTTC.

The chain employs TRBV5-1 and TRBJ2-2; D gene unclear. The V and J ends lost 2 bases and 0 bases respectively, with 8 bases between them. The CDR3 is made up of 15 amino acids. Germline loops: CDR1 SGHRS, CDR2 YFSETQ. In DNA, the CDR3 is TGCGCCAGCAGCTTCTCTGGCCCGAACACCGGGGAGCTGTTTTTT. It specifies CASSFSGPNTGELFF.

The V and J genes are TRBV6-1 and TRBJ1-5, with D possibly being TRBD1 (5 bases). The CDR3 loop spans 15 amino acids. CDR1 and CDR2 (germline): MNHNS, SASEGT. Trimming removed 0 bases at V and 6 bases at J, with 12 bases between. The CDR3 sequence: CASSEASGWTQPQHF. As DNA, the CDR3 is TGTGCCAGCAGTGAAGCCTCAGGGTGGACTCAGCCCCAGCATTTT.

The J gene is TRBJ1-2, the V gene TRBV7-2; D is perhaps TRBD1 (5 bases). V lost 3 bases and J 4 bases, leaving 12 bases between the germline ends. The CDR3 consists of 14 residues. Germline CDR1 and CDR2: SGHTA and FQGNSA. CDR3 DNA: TGTGCCAGCAGCTTGTCCTCAGACAGCTATGGCTACACCTTC. It codes for CASSLSSDSYGYTF.

The chain carries TRBV6-4 and TRBJ2-7, with D perhaps TRBD1 (6 bases). CDR1 is MRHNA, CDR2 SNTAGT, per germline. The CDR3 contains 16 residues. Trimming cost V 2 bases and J 2 bases, with 16 bases left between them. As DNA, the CDR3 is TGTGCCAGCAGTGACCTCACAGGGAAAAATACCTACGAGCAGTACTTC. Translating gives CASSDLTGKNTYEQYF.

This chain links TRBV18 with TRBJ2-3; D is perhaps TRBD1 (6 bases). Looked up from germline, CDR1 is KGHSH and CDR2 is LQKENI. CDR3 size: 13 residues. V was cut by 4 bases and J by 4 bases, with 9 bases left in between. The CDR3 region has the DNA TGTGCCAGCTCACTACAGGGTTCAGATACGCAGTATTTT. Protein product: CASSLQGSDTQYF.

The chain recombines TRBV20-1 with TRBJ2-7; D is undetermined. This CDR3 has 11 amino acids. With 3 bases removed from V and 2 bases from J, the gap between germline ends came to 5 bases. Germline loops: CDR1 DFQATT, CDR2 SNEGSKA (reference sequence). The CDR3 DNA reads TGCAGTGCTAGTAGTGCCTACGAGCAGTACTTC. Translation: CSASSAYEQYF.

The J gene is TRBJ1-2, the V gene TRBV20-1; a possible D gene is TRBD1 (6 bases). Trimming took off 6 bases at V and 8 bases at J, with 13 bases between the two ends. Germline loops: CDR1 DFQATT, CDR2 SNEGSKA (reference sequence). This CDR3 is 11 amino acids long. The CDR3 DNA follows: TGCAGTGCCCCGACAGGCCGCGGCTACACCTTC. It encodes CSAPTGRGYTF.